The present entry profiles one T cell receptor beta chain with its context. Its target is unknown. The junction and the germline gene differ at one end; a read error may be behind it. As to time point: newly diagnosed GD, antithyroid drugs for less than 3 months. With RNA extracted from PBMCs as input, the TCR library was made. The CDR3 sequence is 15 residues long. Germline assignment: CDR1 MDHEN and CDR2 SYDVKM. This record belongs to a study of regulatory T cells in long-lasting Graves disease. Points from the study as a whole: The researchers studied only peripheral blood, not thyroid tissue. Persistent disease samples used TRBV28, TRBJ1-2 and TRBJ2-5 preferentially. Because few samples were included, accuracy may have been lower.

TCR beta libraries were built with iRepertoire HTBI primers and Arm-PCR of CDR3 regions. TCRdb itself ran the multiplex PCR reads through MiXCR, one entry per CDR3 protein. The data show about 370,000 distinct CDR3 sequences, with roughly a sixth seen just once and 22% held by the top ten. This clonotype originated in a female donor with Graves disease. Specimen: peripheral blood mononuclear cells (PBMCs), collected at new diagnosis, from a patient treated with antithyroid drugs. This chain connects TRBV28 to TRBJ2-6; D possibly corresponds to TRBD1 (5 bases). For the CDR3, the DNA is TGTGCCAGCAGTCCACAAAGCTCTGGGGCCAACGTCCTGGCTTTC. Translated: CASSPQSSGANVLAF.